This TCR beta chain emerged from a study of response to subunit inactivated influenza vaccine. The V and J ends lost 0 bases and 7 bases respectively, with 16 bases between them. The CDR3 sequence is 15 residues long. Germline lookup yields CDR1 ENHRY and CDR2 SYGVKD. TCRdb passed the RT-PCR reads through MiXCR, listing each CDR3 protein once. The data hold about 190,000 distinct CDR3 sequences, with under 15% observed a single time. The receptor comes from a man aged 50 or older who received an inactivated influenza vaccine. The material sequenced was CD8+ T cells sorted from PBMCs, taken more than 4 days after vaccination. The chain joins TRBV10-3 to TRBJ2-7, with D perhaps TRBD1 or TRBD2 (5 bases each). The CDR3 sequence is CAISESTHGWGEQYF. Here the CDR3 DNA reads TGTGCCATCAGTGAGTCGACACACGGGTGGGGGGAGCAGTACTTC.